The entry below describes one T cell receptor (beta chain). Its antigen is currently unknown. Generated by immunoSEQ multiplex PCR, the TCRdb table keeps only in-frame clones and is missing some. The profile shows 150,000 to 200,000 clones, approximately 95% of them singletons. The entry originates in a study of T cell responses to AZD1222 COVID-19 vaccine. Study-level findings and limits: The donor group comprised mostly white British people and more females; the analysis possibly underestimated clonal diversity.

Sequences were derived from peripheral blood, sampled on day 0 of AZD1222 vaccination. This sequence was found in an adult in good health.

This CDR3 reads CASGLFLAGVPGEQYF. CDR3 DNA: TGTGCTAGTGGTTTGTTTCTAGCGGGAGTACCTGGCGAGCAGTACTTC. The chain uses TRBV12-5 and TRBJ2-7; TRBD2 agrees at 10 bases. The CDR3 runs to 16 residues. V dropped 2 bases and J dropped 6; count of bases not matched to a gene: 10. Germline loops: CDR1 LGHNT, CDR2 FRNRAP.